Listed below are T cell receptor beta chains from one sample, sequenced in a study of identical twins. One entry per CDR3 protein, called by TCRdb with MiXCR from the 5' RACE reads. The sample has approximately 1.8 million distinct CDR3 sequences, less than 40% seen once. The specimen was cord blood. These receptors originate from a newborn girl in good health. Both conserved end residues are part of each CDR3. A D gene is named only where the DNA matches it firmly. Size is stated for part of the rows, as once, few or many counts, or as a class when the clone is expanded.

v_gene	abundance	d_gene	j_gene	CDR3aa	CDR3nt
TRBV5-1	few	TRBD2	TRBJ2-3	CASSPRMRGGGTDTQYF	TGCGCCAGCAGCCCACGAATGCGGGGGGGTGGCACAGATACGCAGTATTTT
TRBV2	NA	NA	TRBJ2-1	CASKGTLNQFF	TGTGCCAGCAAGGGGACCCTCAACCAGTTCTTC
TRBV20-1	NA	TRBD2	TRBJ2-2	CSARVGGGGTGELFF	TGCAGTGCTAGAGTAGGCGGGGGTGGCACCGGGGAGCTGTTTTTT
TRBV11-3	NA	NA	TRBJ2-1	CASSSPGRRSNEQFF	TGTGCCAGCAGCTCCCCAGGACGACGATCCAATGAGCAGTTCTTC
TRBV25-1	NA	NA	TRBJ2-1	CASSEPSNEQFF	TGTGCCAGCAGTGAACCTAGCAATGAGCAGTTCTTC
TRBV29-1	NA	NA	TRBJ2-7	CSVERSRGAGVSEQYF	TGCAGCGTTGAACGATCTAGGGGGGCCGGGGTTAGTGAGCAGTACTTC
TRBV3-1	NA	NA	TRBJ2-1	CASSQAATTNEQFF	TGTGCCAGCAGCCAAGCGGCTACCACCAATGAGCAGTTCTTC
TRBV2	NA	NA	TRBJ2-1	CASSGLISYNEQFF	TGTGCCAGCAGTGGTCTTATCTCCTACAATGAGCAGTTCTTC
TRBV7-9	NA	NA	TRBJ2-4	CASSLENGQEKNIQYF	TGTGCCAGCAGCTTGGAGAACGGCCAGGAGAAAAACATTCAGTACTTC
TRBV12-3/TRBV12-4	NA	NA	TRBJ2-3	CASSFLAVGADTQYF	TGTGCCAGCAGTTTTTTAGCGGTGGGCGCAGATACGCAGTATTTT
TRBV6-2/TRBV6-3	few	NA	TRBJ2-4	CASSYEGGPWEQYF	TGTGCCAGCAGTTACGAGGGGGGGCCGTGGGAGCAGTACTTC
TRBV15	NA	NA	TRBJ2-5	CATSRRQETQYF	TGTGCCACCAGCAGGCGGCAAGAGACCCAGTACTTC
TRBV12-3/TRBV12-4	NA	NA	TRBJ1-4	CASSLGESANEKLFF	TGTGCCAGCAGTTTAGGGGAGTCGGCTAATGAAAAACTGTTTTTT
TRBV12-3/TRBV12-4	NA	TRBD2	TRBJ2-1	CASSDGGNTYNEQFF	TGTGCCAGCAGTGACGGGGGGAACACCTACAATGAGCAGTTCTTC
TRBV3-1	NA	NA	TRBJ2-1	CASSQVARSSYDEQFF	TGTGCCAGCAGCCAAGTTGCACGTAGCTCCTACGATGAGCAGTTCTTC
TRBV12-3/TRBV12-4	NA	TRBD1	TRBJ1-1	CASSPLDRGQGGRTEAFF	TGTGCCAGCAGTCCTCTAGACAGAGGACAGGGAGGCCGCACTGAAGCTTTCTTT
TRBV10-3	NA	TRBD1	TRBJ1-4	CAIPPRTGEGKLCF	TGTGCCATCCCCCCCCGGACAGGGGAAGGAAAACTGTGTTTT
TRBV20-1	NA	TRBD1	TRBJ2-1	CSARKDRGYNEQFF	TGCAGTGCTAGGAAGGACAGGGGTTACAATGAGCAGTTCTTC
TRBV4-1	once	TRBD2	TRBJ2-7	CASSQGLAGATYEQYF	TGCGCCAGCAGCCAGGGACTAGCGGGTGCTACCTACGAGCAGTACTTC
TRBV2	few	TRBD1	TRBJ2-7	CATTFYPGGSEQYF	TGTGCCACCACTTTTTATCCAGGGGGTAGCGAGCAGTACTTC
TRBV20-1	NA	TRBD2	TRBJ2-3	CSAAEPSGSTDTQYF	TGCAGTGCTGCAGAACCTAGCGGGAGCACAGATACGCAGTATTTT
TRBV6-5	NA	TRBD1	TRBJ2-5	CARRDRADNEQYF	TGTGCCAGGAGGGACAGGGCGGACAATGAGCAGTACTTC
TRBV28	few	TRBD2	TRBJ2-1	CASSPLGLAGGRLLYNEQFF	TGTGCCAGCAGTCCCCTGGGACTAGCGGGAGGTAGGCTTCTCTACAATGAGCAGTTCTTC
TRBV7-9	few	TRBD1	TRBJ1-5	CASSPGQGRDQPQHF	TGTGCCAGCAGCCCGGGACAGGGAAGGGATCAGCCCCAGCATTTT
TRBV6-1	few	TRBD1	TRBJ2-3	CASSAQQGPTDTQYF	TGTGCCAGCAGTGCCCAACAGGGGCCAACAGATACGCAGTATTTT
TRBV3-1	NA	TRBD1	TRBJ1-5	CASSRGTGASSPQHF	TGTGCCAGCAGCCGCGGGACAGGGGCGTCGTCGCCCCAGCATTTT
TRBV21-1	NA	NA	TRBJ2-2	CASLGPKVRTGELFF	TGTGCCAGCCTCGGACCGAAGGTTAGAACCGGGGAGCTGTTTTTT
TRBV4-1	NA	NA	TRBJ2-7	CASSQDQGSSYEQYF	TGCGCCAGCAGCCAAGATCAGGGAAGCTCCTACGAGCAGTACTTC
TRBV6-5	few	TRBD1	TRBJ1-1	CASIDRAEAFF	TGTGCCAGCATTGACAGGGCTGAAGCTTTCTTT
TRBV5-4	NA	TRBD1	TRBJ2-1	CASNNGGQGSYNEQFF	TGTGCCAGCAACAACGGAGGACAGGGATCCTACAATGAGCAGTTCTTC
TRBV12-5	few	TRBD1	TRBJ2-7	CASGLNPRTGGEQYF	TGTGCTAGTGGTTTGAACCCCAGGACAGGGGGCGAGCAGTACTTC
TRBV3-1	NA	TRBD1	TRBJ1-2	CASRPGTGGGNYGYTF	TGTGCCAGCAGGCCCGGGACAGGGGGCGGAAACTATGGCTACACCTTC
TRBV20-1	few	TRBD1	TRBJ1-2	CSATDRGEGYTF	TGCAGTGCTACGGACAGGGGAGAAGGCTACACCTTC
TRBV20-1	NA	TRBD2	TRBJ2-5	CSASPGLAQTGETQYF	TGCAGTGCTAGCCCCGGACTAGCGCAAACTGGGGAGACCCAGTACTTC
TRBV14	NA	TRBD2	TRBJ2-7	CASSQDPPLAGVSYEQYF	TGTGCCAGCAGCCAAGACCCACCCCTGGCGGGGGTTTCCTACGAGCAGTACTTC
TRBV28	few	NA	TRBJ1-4	CASSLSMQDSGEVEKLFF	TGTGCCAGCAGTTTATCCATGCAAGATTCAGGGGAGGTGGAAAAACTGTTTTTT
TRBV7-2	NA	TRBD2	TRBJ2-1	CASGLGGLAGGRSSYNEQFF	TGTGCCAGCGGCTTAGGAGGACTAGCGGGAGGCCGGAGCTCCTACAATGAGCAGTTCTTC
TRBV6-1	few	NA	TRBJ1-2	CASSVAGKYGYTF	TGTGCCAGCAGTGTGGCAGGGAAGTATGGCTACACCTTC
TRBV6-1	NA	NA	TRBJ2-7	CASSDPGRPYEQYF	TGTGCCAGCAGTGACCCGGGACGTCCCTACGAGCAGTACTTC
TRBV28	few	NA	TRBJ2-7	CASSFRNLQGSSYEQYF	TGTGCCAGCAGTTTCCGTAACTTACAGGGAAGCTCCTACGAGCAGTACTTC
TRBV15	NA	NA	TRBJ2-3	CATSRAAGGVDTQYF	TGTGCCACCAGCAGAGCAGCAGGAGGCGTGGATACGCAGTATTTT
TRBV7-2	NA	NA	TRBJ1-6	CASSSQGPGHNSPLHF	TGTGCCAGCAGCTCCCAGGGGCCAGGGCATAATTCACCCCTCCACTTT
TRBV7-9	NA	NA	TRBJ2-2	CASSGGELFF	TGTGCCAGCAGTGGCGGGGAGCTGTTTTTT
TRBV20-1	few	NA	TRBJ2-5	CSARVLLAFRETQYF	TGCAGTGCTAGAGTCCTCTTAGCGTTCCGAGAGACCCAGTACTTC
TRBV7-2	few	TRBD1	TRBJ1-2	CASSLAGQAGGYTF	TGTGCCAGCAGCTTAGCGGGACAGGCGGGTGGCTACACCTTC
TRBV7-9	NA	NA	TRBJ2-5	CASSRRDFRETQYF	TGTGCCAGCAGCCGACGGGACTTCCGGGAGACCCAGTACTTC
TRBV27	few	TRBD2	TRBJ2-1	CASSLLGRLAGHDEQFF	TGTGCCAGCAGTTTATTGGGTAGACTAGCGGGTCATGATGAGCAGTTCTTC
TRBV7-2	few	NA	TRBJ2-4	CASSPPRQLAKNIQYF	TGTGCCAGCAGCCCCCCTAGACAGTTAGCCAAAAACATTCAGTACTTC
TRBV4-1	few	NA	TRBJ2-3	CASSQDGGPPRTDTQYF	TGCGCCAGCAGCCAAGATGGCGGGCCGCCGAGGACAGATACGCAGTATTTT
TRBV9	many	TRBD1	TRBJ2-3	CASSVGQSTDTQYF	TGTGCCAGCAGTGTGGGACAGAGTACAGATACGCAGTATTTT